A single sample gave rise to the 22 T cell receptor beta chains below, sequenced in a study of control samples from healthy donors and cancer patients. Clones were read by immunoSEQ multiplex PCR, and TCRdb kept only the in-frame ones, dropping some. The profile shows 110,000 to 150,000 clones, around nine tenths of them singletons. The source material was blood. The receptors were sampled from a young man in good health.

The CDR3 DNA sequence: TGTGCCAGCAGTTACTTCCAGGAGGGGACCGAGCAGTACTTC. It codes for CASSYFQEGTEQYF. The chain carries TRBV6-6 and TRBJ2-7; a weak D match, TRBD2 (6 bases). The CDR3 sequence is 14 residues long. Germline lookup yields CDR1 MNHNY and CDR2 SVGAGI (reference sequence). Trimming took off 1 base at V and 6 bases at J, with 13 bases between the two ends.

The CDR3 DNA is TGTGCCAGCAGCCAAATGTTCCCCGACACGCAGTATTTT. As protein: CASSQMFPDTQYF. The chain links TRBV14 to TRBJ2-3; D unclear. Germline loops: CDR1 SGHDN, CDR2 FVKESK. V lost 2 bases and J 9 bases, leaving 12 bases between the germline ends. This CDR3 is built from 13 residues.

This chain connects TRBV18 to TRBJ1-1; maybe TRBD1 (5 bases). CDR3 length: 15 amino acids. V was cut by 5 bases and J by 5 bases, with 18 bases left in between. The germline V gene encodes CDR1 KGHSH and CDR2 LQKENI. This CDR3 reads CASSSNADGGTEAFF. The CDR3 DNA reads TGTGCCAGCTCATCAAACGCGGACGGGGGGACTGAAGCTTTCTTT. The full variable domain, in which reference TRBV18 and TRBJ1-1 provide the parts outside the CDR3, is NAGVMQNPRHLVRRRGQEARLRCSPMKGHSHVYWYRQLPEEGLKFMVYLQKENIIDESGMPKERFSAEFPKEGPSILRIQQVVRGDSAAYFCASSSNADGGTEAFFGQGTRLTVV.

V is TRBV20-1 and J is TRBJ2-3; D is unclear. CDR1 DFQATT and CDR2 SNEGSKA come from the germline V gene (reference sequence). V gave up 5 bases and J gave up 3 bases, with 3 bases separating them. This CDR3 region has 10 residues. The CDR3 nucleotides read TGCAGTGCTTTGACAGATACGCAGTATTTT. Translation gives CSALTDTQYF.

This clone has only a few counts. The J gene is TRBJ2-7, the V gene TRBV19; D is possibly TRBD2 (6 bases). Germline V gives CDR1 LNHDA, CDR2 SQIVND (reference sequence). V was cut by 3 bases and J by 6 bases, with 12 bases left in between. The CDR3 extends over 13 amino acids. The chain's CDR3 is CASSMTSGGEQYF. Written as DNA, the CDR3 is TGTGCCAGTAGTATGACTAGTGGGGGCGAGCAGTACTTC.

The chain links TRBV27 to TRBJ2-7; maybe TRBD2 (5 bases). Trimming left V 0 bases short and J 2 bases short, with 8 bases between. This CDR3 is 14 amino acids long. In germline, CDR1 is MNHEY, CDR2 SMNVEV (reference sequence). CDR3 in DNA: TGTGCCAGCAGTTTATCCCGCGGGCCCTACGAGCAGTACTTC. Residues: CASSLSRGPYEQYF.

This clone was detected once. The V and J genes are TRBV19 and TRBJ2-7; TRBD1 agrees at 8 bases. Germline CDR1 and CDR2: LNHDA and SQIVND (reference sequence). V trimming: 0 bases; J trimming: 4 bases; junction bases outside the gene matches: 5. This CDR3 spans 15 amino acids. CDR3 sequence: CASSIETGDVYEQYF. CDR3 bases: TGTGCCAGTAGTATAGAGACAGGGGACGTATACGAGCAGTACTTC.

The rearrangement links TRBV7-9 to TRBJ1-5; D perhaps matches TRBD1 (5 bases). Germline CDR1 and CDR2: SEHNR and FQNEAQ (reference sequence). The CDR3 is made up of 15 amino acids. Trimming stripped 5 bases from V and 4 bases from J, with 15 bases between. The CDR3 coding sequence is TGTGCCAGCAGCCCTTCGGGAGGGGTGAATCAGCCCCAGCATTTT. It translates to CASSPSGGVNQPQHF. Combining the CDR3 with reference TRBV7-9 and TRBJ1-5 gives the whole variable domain DTGVSQNPRHKITKRGQNVTFRCDPISEHNRLYWYRQTLGQGPEFLTYFQNEAQLEKSRLLSDRFSAERPKGSFSTLEIQRTEQGDSAMYLCASSPSGGVNQPQHFGDGTRLSIL.

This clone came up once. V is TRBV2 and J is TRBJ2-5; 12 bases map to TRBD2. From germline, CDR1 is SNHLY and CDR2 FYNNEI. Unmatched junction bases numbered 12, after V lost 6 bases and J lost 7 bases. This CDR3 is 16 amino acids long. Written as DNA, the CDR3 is TGTGCCAGCAGGCGGACTAGCGGGGAGGGACGGCCGACCCAGTACTTC. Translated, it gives CASRRTSGEGRPTQYF.

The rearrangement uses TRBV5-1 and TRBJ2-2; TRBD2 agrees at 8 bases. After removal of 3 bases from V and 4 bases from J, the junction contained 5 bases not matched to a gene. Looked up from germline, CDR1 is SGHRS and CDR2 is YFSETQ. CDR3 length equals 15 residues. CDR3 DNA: TGCGCCAGCAGCTCGGGACTAGGTCGCACCGGGGAGCTGTTTTTT. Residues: CASSSGLGRTGELFF.

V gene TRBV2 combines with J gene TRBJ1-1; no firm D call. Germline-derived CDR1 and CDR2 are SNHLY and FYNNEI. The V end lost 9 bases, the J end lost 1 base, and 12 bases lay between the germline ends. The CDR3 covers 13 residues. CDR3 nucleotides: TGTGCCAGGTCGCGTGGAGAGAACACTGAAGCTTTCTTT. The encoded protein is CARSRGENTEAFF.

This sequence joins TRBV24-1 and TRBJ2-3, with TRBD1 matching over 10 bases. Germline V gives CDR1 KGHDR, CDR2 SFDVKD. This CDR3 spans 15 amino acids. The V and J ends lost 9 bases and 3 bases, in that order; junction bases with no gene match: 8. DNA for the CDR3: TGTGCCACCGAAATATCGGGACAGGGGACAGATACGCAGTATTTT. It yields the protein CATEISGQGTDTQYF.

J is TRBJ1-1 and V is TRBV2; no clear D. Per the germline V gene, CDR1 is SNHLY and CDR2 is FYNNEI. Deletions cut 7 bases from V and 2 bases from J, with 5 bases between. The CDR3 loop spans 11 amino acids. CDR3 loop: CASNGNTEAFF. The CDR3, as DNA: TGTGCCAGCAATGGAAACACTGAAGCTTTCTTT.

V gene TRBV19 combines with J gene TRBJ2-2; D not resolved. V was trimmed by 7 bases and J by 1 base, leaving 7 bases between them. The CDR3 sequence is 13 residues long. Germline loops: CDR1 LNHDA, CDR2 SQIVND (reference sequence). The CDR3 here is CASKHLNTGELFF. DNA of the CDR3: TGTGCCAGTAAACACCTGAACACCGGGGAGCTGTTTTTT.

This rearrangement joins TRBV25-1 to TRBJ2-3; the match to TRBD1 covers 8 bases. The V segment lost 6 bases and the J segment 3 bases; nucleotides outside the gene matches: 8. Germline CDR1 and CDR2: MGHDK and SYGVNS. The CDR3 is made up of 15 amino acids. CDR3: CASSVGQGETDTQYF. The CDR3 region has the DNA TGTGCCAGCAGCGTAGGACAGGGTGAGACAGATACGCAGTATTTT.

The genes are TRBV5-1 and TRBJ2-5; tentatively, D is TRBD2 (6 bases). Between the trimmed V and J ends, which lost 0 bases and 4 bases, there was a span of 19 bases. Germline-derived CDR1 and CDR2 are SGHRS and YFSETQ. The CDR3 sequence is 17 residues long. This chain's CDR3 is CASSLGPRQGGGETQYF. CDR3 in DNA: TGCGCCAGCAGCTTGGGCCCGCGGCAGGGAGGTGGAGAGACCCAGTACTTC. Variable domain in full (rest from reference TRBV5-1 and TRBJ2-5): KAGVTQTPRYLIKTRGQQVTLSCSPISGHRSVSWYQQTPGQGLQFLFEYFSETQRNKGNFPGRFSGRQFSNSRSEMNVSTLELGDSALYLCASSLGPRQGGGETQYFGPGTRLLVL.

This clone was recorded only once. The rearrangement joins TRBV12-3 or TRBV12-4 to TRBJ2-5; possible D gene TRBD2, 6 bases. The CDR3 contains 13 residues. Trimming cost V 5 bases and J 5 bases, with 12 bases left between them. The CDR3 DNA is TGTGCCAGCAGTCGGGACTCAGGGGAGACCCAGTACTTC. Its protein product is CASSRDSGETQYF.

CDR3 DNA sequence: TGTGCCAGCAGTTACTCCCGCGTACAGGCGGCGTCACCCCTCCACTTT. Encoded protein: CASSYSRVQAASPLHF. The genes are TRBV6-5 and TRBJ1-6, with TRBD1 as a possible D gene (5 bases). V lost 0 bases and J lost 10, with 16 bases in between. This CDR3 spans 16 amino acids. Germline CDR1 reads MNHEY; CDR2 reads SVGAGI.

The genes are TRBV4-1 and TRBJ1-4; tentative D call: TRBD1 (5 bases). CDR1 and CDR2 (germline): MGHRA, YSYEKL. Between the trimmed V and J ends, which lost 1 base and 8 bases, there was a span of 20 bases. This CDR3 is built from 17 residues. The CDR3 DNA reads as TGCGCCAGCAGCCAAGTTCGGCAGGGTGGGTTCGGAGAAAAACTGTTTTTT. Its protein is CASSQVRQGGFGEKLFF.

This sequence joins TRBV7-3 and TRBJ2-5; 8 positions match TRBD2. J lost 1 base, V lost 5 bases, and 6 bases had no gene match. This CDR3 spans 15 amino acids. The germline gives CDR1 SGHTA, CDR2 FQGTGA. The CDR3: CASSPRGGPQETQYF. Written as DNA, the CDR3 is TGTGCCAGCAGCCCACGCGGGGGGCCCCAAGAGACCCAGTACTTC.

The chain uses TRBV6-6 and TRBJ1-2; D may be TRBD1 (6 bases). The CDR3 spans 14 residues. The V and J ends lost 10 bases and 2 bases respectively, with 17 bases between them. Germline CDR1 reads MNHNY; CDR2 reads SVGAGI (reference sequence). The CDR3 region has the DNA TGTGCCATCATAAGGCGGCAGGGGAACTATGGCTACACCTTC. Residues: CAIIRRQGNYGYTF.

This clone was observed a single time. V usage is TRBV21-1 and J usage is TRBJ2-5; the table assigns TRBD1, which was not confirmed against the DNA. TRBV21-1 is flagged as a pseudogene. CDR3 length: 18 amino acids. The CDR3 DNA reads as TGTGCCAGCAGCACCAGATGGACAGGGGGCATTGACCAAGAGACCCAGTACTTC. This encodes CASSTRWTGGIDQETQYF.